The clone carrying this T cell receptor beta chain appeared a few times. Antigen: not known. The data belong to a study of T-cell reconstitution after alpha-beta-depleted transplantation in children. Whole-study findings and limits: Diversity of TCRbeta at day 60 was high in some patients, arising from surviving recipient T cells and thymic progenitors. Several hundred expanded graft clones reportedly gave rise to the alpha-beta T cells present about two months after transplant. T-cell counts and diversity were attributed mostly to newly produced T cells one year after transplant.

Unique molecular identifiers were incorporated when the TCRbeta library was constructed. One entry per CDR3 protein, called by TCRdb with MiXCR from the PCR reads. The profile shows hundreds of thousands of distinct CDR3 sequences, 13% of them singletons. The sequence derives from a male patient younger than 18 who had a stem cell transplant for acute myeloid leukemia, so the T cells may come from the graft donor. This material consisted of PBMCs, mostly from graft donor cells, taken 360 days after TCRalphabeta/CD19-depleted stem cell transplant.

Here the CDR3 DNA reads TGTGCCAGCATCCATTCTGTCGGCGAGACCCAGTACTTC. Translated, it gives CASIHSVGETQYF. The J gene is TRBJ2-5, the V gene TRBV7-6; D is uncertain. V lost 7 bases, J lost 5 bases, and 14 bases lay in between. The CDR3 totals 13 residues. Per germline, CDR1 SGHVS and CDR2 FNYEAQ.